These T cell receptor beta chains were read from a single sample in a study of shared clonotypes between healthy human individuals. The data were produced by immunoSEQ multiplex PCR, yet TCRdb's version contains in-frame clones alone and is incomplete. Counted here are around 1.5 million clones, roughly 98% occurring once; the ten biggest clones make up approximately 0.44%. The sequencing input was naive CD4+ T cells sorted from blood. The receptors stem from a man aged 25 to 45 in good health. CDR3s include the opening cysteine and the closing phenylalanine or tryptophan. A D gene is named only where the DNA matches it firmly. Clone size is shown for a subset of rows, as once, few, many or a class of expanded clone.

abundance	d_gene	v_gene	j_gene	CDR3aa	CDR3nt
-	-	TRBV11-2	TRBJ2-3	CASSNWAHTDTQYF	TGTGCCAGCAGCAATTGGGCCCACACAGATACGCAGTATTTT
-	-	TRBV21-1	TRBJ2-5	CASSGSGLQETQYF	TGTGCCAGCAGCGGCTCGGGACTCCAAGAGACCCAGTACTTC
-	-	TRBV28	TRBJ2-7	CASSWSLYEQYF	TGTGCCAGCAGTTGGTCCCTATACGAGCAGTACTTC
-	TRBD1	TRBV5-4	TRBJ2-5	CASSGRDREETQYF	TGTGCCAGCAGCGGCCGGGACAGGGAAGAGACCCAGTACTTC
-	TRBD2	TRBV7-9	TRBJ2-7	CASSKEPGLARGSYEQYF	TGTGCCAGCAGCAAAGAACCGGGACTAGCGCGAGGCTCCTACGAGCAGTACTTC
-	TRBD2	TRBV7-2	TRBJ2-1	CASSLYLAGNNEQFF	TGTGCCAGCAGCTTATATCTAGCGGGGAACAATGAGCAGTTCTTC
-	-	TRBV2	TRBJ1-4	CASKTEDILAGKLFF	TGTGCCAGCAAAACTGAGGACATTCTCGCCGGGAAACTGTTTTTT
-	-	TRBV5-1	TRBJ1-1	CASSSTGTEAFF	TGCGCCAGCAGCTCAACAGGGACTGAAGCTTTCTTT
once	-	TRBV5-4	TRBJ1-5	CASSSKDQPQHF	TGTGCCAGCAGCTCTAAAGATCAGCCCCAGCATTTT
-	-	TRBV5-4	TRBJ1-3	CASSFGTYSGNTIYF	TGTGCCAGCAGCTTCGGGACCTACTCTGGAAACACCATATATTTT
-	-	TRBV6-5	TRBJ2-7	CASSYLGVPLDEQYF	TGTGCCAGCAGTTACCTCGGGGTCCCCCTTGACGAGCAGTACTTC
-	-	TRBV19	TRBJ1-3	CASSIPTGSSSGNTIYF	TGTGCCAGTAGTATTCCCACGGGATCATCCTCTGGAAACACCATATATTTT
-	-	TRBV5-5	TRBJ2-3	CASSGTTGLRGINLPDTQYF	TGTGCCAGCAGCGGAACGACAGGATTAAGGGGCATAAACTTGCCAGATACGCAGTATTTT
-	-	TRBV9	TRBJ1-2	CASSVEEGHYGYTF	TGTGCCAGCAGCGTAGAAGAGGGGCACTATGGCTACACCTTC
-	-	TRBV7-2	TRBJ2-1	CASSLGTGTEQFF	TGTGCCAGCAGCTTAGGTACAGGAACCGAGCAGTTCTTC
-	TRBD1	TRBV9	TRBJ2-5	CASSEGAGETQYF	TGTGCCAGCAGCGAGGGGGCGGGAGAGACCCAGTACTTC
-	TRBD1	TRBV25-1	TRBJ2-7	CASSDTSTGGRYEQYF	TGTGCCAGCAGTGATACCTCGACAGGGGGGAGGTACGAGCAGTACTTC
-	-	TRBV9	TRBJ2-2	CASSVASPGELFF	TGTGCCAGCAGCGTGGCTAGTCCCGGGGAGCTGTTTTTT
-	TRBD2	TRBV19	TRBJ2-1	CASRLIAGVRNEQFF	TGTGCCAGTAGGTTAATAGCGGGAGTACGCAATGAGCAGTTCTTC
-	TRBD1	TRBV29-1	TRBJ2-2	CSVDRTGVGGELFF	TGCAGCGTTGATCGGACAGGCGTCGGCGGGGAGCTGTTTTTT
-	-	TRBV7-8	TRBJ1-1	CASSSGVGAGNTEAFF	TGTGCCAGCAGCTCCGGCGTTGGGGCGGGAAACACTGAAGCTTTCTTT
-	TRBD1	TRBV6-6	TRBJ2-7	CATRGQGASYEQYF	TGTGCCACACGGGGGCAGGGGGCGTCCTACGAGCAGTACTTC
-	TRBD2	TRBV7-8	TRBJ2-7	CASSLVSSGRNVQYF	TGTGCCAGCAGCTTAGTGTCTAGCGGGAGAAACGTGCAGTACTTC
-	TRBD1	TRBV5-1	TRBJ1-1	CASSLGTGNTEAFF	TGCGCCAGCAGCTTGGGGACAGGGAACACTGAAGCTTTCTTT
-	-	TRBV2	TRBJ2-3	CASLLATGTDTQYF	TGTGCCAGCCTACTAGCAACTGGTACAGATACGCAGTATTTT
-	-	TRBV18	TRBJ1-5	CASSPRAENQPQHF	TGTGCCAGCTCACCCCGGGCGGAAAATCAGCCCCAGCATTTT
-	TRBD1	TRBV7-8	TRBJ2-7	CASSLPGQGYYEQYF	TGTGCCAGCAGCTTACCGGGACAGGGGTACTACGAGCAGTACTTC
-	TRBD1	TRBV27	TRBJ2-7	CASSSRQGDYEQYF	TGTGCCAGCAGTTCCCGACAGGGAGACTACGAGCAGTACTTC
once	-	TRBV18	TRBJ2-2	CASSPPPSWLADDTNTGELFF	TGTGCCAGCTCACCACCCCCGTCCTGGTTAGCGGATGACACGAACACCGGGGAGCTGTTTTTT
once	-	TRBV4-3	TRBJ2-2	CASSQDSRGQLFF	TGCGCCAGCAGCCAAGATTCCCGCGGGCAGCTGTTTTTT
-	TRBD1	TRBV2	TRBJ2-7	CASSDSVDRVHEQYF	TGTGCCAGCAGTGATTCTGTGGACAGGGTACACGAGCAGTACTTC
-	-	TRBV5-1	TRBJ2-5	CASGLEGQETQYF	TGCGCCAGCGGTTTAGAGGGCCAAGAGACCCAGTACTTC
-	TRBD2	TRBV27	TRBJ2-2	CASSRKLHPGTSGPGELFF	TGTGCCAGCAGTCGTAAATTACACCCCGGGACTAGCGGTCCCGGGGAGCTGTTTTTT
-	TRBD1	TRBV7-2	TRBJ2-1	CASSKGASYNEQFF	TGTGCCAGCAGCAAGGGGGCCTCCTACAATGAGCAGTTCTTC
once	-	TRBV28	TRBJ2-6	CASSRSLSGANVLTF	TGTGCCAGCAGTAGAAGTTTATCTGGGGCCAACGTCCTGACTTTC
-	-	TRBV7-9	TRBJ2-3	CASSLGSFRTDTQYF	TGTGCCAGCAGCTTGGGGTCTTTTCGCACAGATACGCAGTATTTT
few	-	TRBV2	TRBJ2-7	CASSDRLGLNTYEQYF	TGTGCCAGCAGTGATCGCCTTGGGCTGAACACCTACGAGCAGTACTTC
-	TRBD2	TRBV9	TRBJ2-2	CASTTKNLAGVGTGELFF	TGTGCCAGCACTACTAAAAATCTAGCGGGAGTTGGGACCGGGGAGCTGTTTTTT
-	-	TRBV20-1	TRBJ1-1	CSAPEAFF	TGCAGTGCGCCTGAAGCTTTCTTT
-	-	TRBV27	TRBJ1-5	CASSPSRAQPQHF	TGTGCCAGCAGCCCTTCCCGTGCTCAGCCCCAGCATTTT